The source of this T cell receptor beta chain is a study of T cells in tuberculosis. Adolescents were screened for latent TB by skin test and IGRA. The study, taken as a whole, reports: Smaller distances to GMM-specific TCRs suggested their expansion in active tuberculosis.

CDR3 size: 14 residues. Germline lookup yields CDR1 LGHNT and CDR2 FRNRAP. Trimming left V 7 bases short and J 0 bases short, with 12 bases between. Comments on this clone: The antigen is undetermined.

Repertoires were generated with immunoSEQ multiplex PCR, while TCRdb's copy carries only in-frame clones and drops some. The sample includes under 50,000 clones, roughly 96% of them seen just once. The specimen was PBMCs. The TCR was taken from a donor aged 10 to 29 with latent tuberculosis or without tuberculosis infection. V gene TRBV12-5 combines with J gene TRBJ1-2, with D possibly being TRBD1 (5 bases). CDR3 coding DNA: TGTGCTAGTGCCCCGGGGGGAGCTAACTATGGCTACACCTTC. It yields the protein CASAPGGANYGYTF.